The rows below give T cell receptor beta chains drawn from one sample of a study of blood T cell repertoires in COVID-19. TCRdb's copy holds only in-frame clones and misses some; the assay was immunoSEQ multiplex PCR. The data contain some 140,000 clones, 65% to 80% of them singletons. Sequences were obtained from peripheral blood. The receptors here all came from a man older than 75 with acute or convalescent COVID-19. CDR3s include the opening cysteine and the closing phenylalanine or tryptophan. Clone size is shown for a subset of rows, as once, few, many or a class of expanded clone.

abundance: NA
j_gene: TRBJ1-5
v_gene: TRBV15
CDR3aa: CATSRDQAPRGNQPQHF

abundance: few
j_gene: TRBJ2-7
v_gene: TRBV4-2
CDR3aa: CASSPRWGPYEQYF

abundance: NA
j_gene: TRBJ2-3
v_gene: TRBV5-1
CDR3aa: CASSLAPDRGADTQYF

abundance: NA
j_gene: TRBJ1-5
v_gene: TRBV28
CDR3aa: CASSFRVHQPQHF

abundance: few
j_gene: TRBJ2-1
v_gene: TRBV15
CDR3aa: CATSILSAPPRPRPSGGDNEQFF

abundance: NA
j_gene: TRBJ1-2
v_gene: TRBV7-8
CDR3aa: CASSYTGDGGYTF

abundance: NA
j_gene: TRBJ1-5
v_gene: TRBV6-5
CDR3aa: CASSYARGQPQHF

abundance: NA
j_gene: TRBJ1-2
v_gene: TRBV20-1
CDR3aa: CSASPQNYGYTF

abundance: NA
j_gene: TRBJ2-1
v_gene: TRBV28
CDR3aa: CASTPLRAIGGGREQFF

abundance: NA
j_gene: TRBJ2-3
v_gene: TRBV7-2
CDR3aa: CASSSGTSGGDTQYF

abundance: NA
j_gene: TRBJ1-4
v_gene: TRBV7-2
CDR3aa: CASSSRSTTNEKLFF

abundance: NA
j_gene: TRBJ1-1
v_gene: TRBV28
CDR3aa: CASTSGWRNTEAFF

abundance: once
j_gene: TRBJ2-1
v_gene: TRBV7-2
CDR3aa: CASSLDGTGSYNEQFF

abundance: once
j_gene: TRBJ2-1
v_gene: TRBV7-2
CDR3aa: CASSLSPNEQFF

abundance: NA
j_gene: TRBJ1-4
v_gene: TRBV4-1
CDR3aa: CASSPLRFPEKLFF

abundance: few
j_gene: TRBJ2-7
v_gene: TRBV7-2
CDR3aa: CASSPVAGPSYEQYF

abundance: once
j_gene: TRBJ1-1
v_gene: TRBV3-1/TRBV3-2
CDR3aa: CASSPWTGSEAFF

abundance: few
j_gene: TRBJ2-7
v_gene: TRBV11-2
CDR3aa: CASSHRGNSREQYF

abundance: NA
j_gene: TRBJ2-3
v_gene: TRBV19
CDR3aa: CASREGFHNTDTQYF

abundance: NA
j_gene: TRBJ2-1
v_gene: TRBV18
CDR3aa: CASSPEGQGTPVFF

abundance: NA
j_gene: TRBJ2-7
v_gene: TRBV7-2
CDR3aa: CASSFAGGGYEQYF

abundance: NA
j_gene: TRBJ2-1
v_gene: TRBV14
CDR3aa: CASSQLGLAGAREQFF

abundance: NA
j_gene: TRBJ2-3
v_gene: TRBV19
CDR3aa: CASSPRGAGAEDTQYF

abundance: NA
j_gene: TRBJ2-1
v_gene: TRBV7-9
CDR3aa: CASSLLAGGQFF

abundance: NA
j_gene: TRBJ2-3
v_gene: TRBV9
CDR3aa: CASSPGLAGYTDTQYF

abundance: NA
j_gene: TRBJ1-1
v_gene: TRBV5-6
CDR3aa: CASSLVGEGTEAFF

abundance: NA
j_gene: TRBJ1-5
v_gene: TRBV6-5
CDR3aa: CASSLDRDQPQHF

abundance: NA
j_gene: TRBJ1-1
v_gene: TRBV20-1
CDR3aa: CSAGGQGWNTEAFF

abundance: NA
j_gene: TRBJ2-1
v_gene: TRBV6-4
CDR3aa: CASSEVAGGQQFF

abundance: NA
j_gene: TRBJ2-5
v_gene: TRBV11-2
CDR3aa: CASSFLFLETQYF

abundance: NA
j_gene: TRBJ2-1
v_gene: TRBV6-5
CDR3aa: CASSLAGEQDNEQFF

abundance: NA
j_gene: TRBJ1-1
v_gene: TRBV18
CDR3aa: CASSPSTTGVTEAFF

abundance: once
j_gene: TRBJ1-1
v_gene: TRBV7-9
CDR3aa: CASSSKGARNTEAFF

abundance: NA
j_gene: TRBJ2-7
v_gene: TRBV6-2/TRBV6-3
CDR3aa: CASSYGQGRPYEQYF

abundance: NA
j_gene: TRBJ2-7
v_gene: TRBV6-4
CDR3aa: CASSIYRGASYEQYF